Below, 10 T cell receptor beta chains from the same sample are listed, as sequenced in a study of cytomegalovirus exposure and HLA in healthy donors. This PCR relied on a set of 60 Vbeta primers and 13 Jbeta primers. TCRdb's table, derived via immunoSEQ multiplex PCR, lists solely in-frame clones and lacks some. The specimen's table records some 110,000 clones. Sequencing was performed on PBMCs. These receptors came from a young man in good health and CMV-seronegative.

The chain combines TRBV6-1 with TRBJ2-5, with 14 bases lining up with TRBD2. V lost 11 bases and J lost 2; bases outside the gene matches: 7. CDR1 is MNHNS, CDR2 SASEGT, per germline. This CDR3 has 15 residues. The CDR3 nucleotides read TGTGCCGGGGGGACTAGCGGGGGTCTACAAGAGACCCAGTACTTC. This encodes CAGGTSGGLQETQYF.

The chain recombines TRBV10-3 with TRBJ2-1; 10 bases map to TRBD1. V shed 2 bases, J shed 2 bases, and the junction held 6 bases outside the gene matches. CDR3 length: 17 amino acids. CDR1 and CDR2 (germline): ENHRY, SYGVKD. CDR3 nucleotides: TGTGCCATCAGTGAGGGGACAGGGGTCAATCCCTACAATGAGCAGTTCTTC. Residues: CAISEGTGVNPYNEQFF.

J is TRBJ2-1 and V is TRBV5-6, with 7 bases fitting TRBD2. Germline-derived CDR1 and CDR2 are SGHDT and YYEEEE. The CDR3 is 15 residues long. V shed 0 bases, J shed 6 bases, and the junction held 6 bases outside the gene matches. In nucleotides, the CDR3 is TGTGCCAGCAGCTTGGTTGCGGGAGTACCCAATGAGCAGTTCTTC. Protein product: CASSLVAGVPNEQFF.

This sequence joins TRBV28 and TRBJ1-1, with 7 bases aligning to TRBD1. The germline gives CDR1 MDHEN, CDR2 SYDVKM. This CDR3 spans 11 amino acids. V trimming: 10 bases; J trimming: 6 bases; junction bases outside the gene matches: 5. CDR3 protein: CATETGSEAFF. CDR3 bases: TGTGCCACCGAGACAGGGTCTGAAGCTTTCTTT.

The V call is TRBV7-7, the J call TRBJ2-2, with 8 bases matching TRBD1. The junction had 0 bases not matched to a gene; V was cut back by 3 bases and J by 3 bases. This CDR3 is built from 14 residues. From germline, CDR1 is SSHAT and CDR2 FNYEAQ (reference sequence). The CDR3 nucleotides are TGTGCCAGCAGCTTGACAGGGGACACCGGGGAGCTGTTTTTT. Translated, it gives CASSLTGDTGELFF.

This chain uses TRBV7-9 with TRBJ2-5; D ambiguous. Germline CDR1 SEHNR, CDR2 FQNEAQ (reference sequence). The CDR3 runs to 12 residues. Trimming shortened V by 5 bases and J by 2 bases, and 6 bases separated the two germline ends. CDR3 sequence: CASSPRQETQYF. As DNA, the CDR3 is TGTGCCAGCAGCCCGAGGCAAGAGACCCAGTACTTC.

J is TRBJ1-6 and V is TRBV30; D not certain. This CDR3 has 12 residues. Trimming removed 0 bases from V and 9 bases from J, with 6 bases in between. From germline, CDR1 is GTSNPN and CDR2 SVGIG (reference sequence). The CDR3 DNA reads as TGTGCCTGGAGTGTCCGGGGTTCACCCCTCCACTTT. It yields the protein CAWSVRGSPLHF.

The chain is built from TRBV12-2 and TRBJ2-7; the DNA was not used to check the table's D call, TRBD1. TRBV12-2 is a known pseudogene. The CDR3 is 18 amino acids. CDR3 residues: CASRSIRDKGPRIYEQYF. CDR3 nucleotide sequence: TGTGCAAGTCGCTCTATCCGGGACAAGGGGCCACGAATCTACGAGCAGTACTTC.

V gene TRBV19 combines with J gene TRBJ1-1, with D unclear. Trimming cost V 9 bases and J 0 bases, with 14 bases left between them. This CDR3 contains 14 residues. Germline V gene lookup returns CDR1 LNHDA and CDR2 SQIVND (reference sequence). The CDR3 protein is CASLTGLMNTEAFF. Here the CDR3 DNA reads TGTGCCAGCCTGACCGGACTTATGAACACTGAAGCTTTCTTT.

The chain links TRBV2 to TRBJ2-1, with TRBD1 matching 7 bases. The CDR3 is made up of 13 amino acids. Trimming removed 8 bases from V and 5 bases from J; junction bases left unmatched: 6. Germline values: CDR1 SNHLY, CDR2 FYNNEI. The CDR3 loop reads CASQWDRDNEQFF. CDR3 nucleotide sequence: TGTGCCAGCCAGTGGGACAGAGACAATGAGCAGTTCTTC.